This T cell receptor (beta chain) came from a study of blood T cell repertoires in COVID-19 (dated by TCRdb to 2020 to 2022). Notes on the research overall: Samples covering the acute and convalescent phases of COVID-19 were provided by collaborators in the United States, Italy and Spain. The samples were drawn from two sources: the first 160 participants of the ongoing ImmuneRACE study, and 1,000 to 1,500 subjects contributed by 6 global collaborators. The repertoires were made available in a free public database intended to serve as a resource for research on the immune response to SARS-CoV-2. A de-identified subject ID, COVID-19 status, age in years and sex were almost always included in the sample metadata. Subjects who had been exposed to COVID-19, were actively infected with it, or had recovered from it provided the deeply sampled blood TCRbeta repertoires that made up the dataset. Where HLA class I and class II types were available, the types were taken from metadata supplied by the sample provider, not from assay-based typing. The prospective study material was composed of cDNA or gDNA derived from T cells, B-cell-depleted T cells, or PBMCs.

From its cysteine to its phenylalanine, the CDR3 spans 15 amino acids. Of the read, only the CDR3 DNA is kept; its 45 bases are in frame from base 1. Trimming accounts for 5 bases at V and 6 bases at J, while the number of junction bases matched to no gene is 7. CDR1 and CDR2 were assigned from the germline V gene as KGHSH and LQKENI. In the prospective study, participants were roughly 18 to 90 years old, resided in 25 or so geographic areas of the United States, and were enrolled through a virtual design. In the prospective study, cohorts were assigned on the basis of participant-reported clinical history obtained from a screening survey and a study questionnaire. In the prospective study, mobile phlebotomists collected whole blood, serum and a nasopharyngeal or oropharyngeal swab from each participant. Participants in the prospective study had the option to provide additional blood draws and questionnaires over an approximately 2-month period. Prospective study blood samples were shipped either frozen or at room temperature before DNA extraction.

On this clone: Its antigen is unknown. Within one base of it there is no much larger clone, and no base qualities were kept.

On the study overall, not on this receptor specifically: Clinical and demographic metadata were provided uncurated, with the amount varying by source and participant.

TCRbeta CDR3 regions were amplified from genomic DNA by means of the immunoSEQ Assay, a bias-controlled multiplex PCR. From the authors' description of their analysis: The number of nucleated cells in each sample was estimated from the amplification of reference gene primers within the assay. To quantify the absolute abundance of each unique TCRbeta CDR3 rearrangement, sequence reads were collapsed and filtered. For each sample, productive Simpson clonality was calculated by taking the square root of Simpson's diversity index across productive rearrangements. Drawn from immuneACCESS, this table holds only the in-frame rearrangements with V and J called that TCRdb kept. Clones are partly lost; checked studies trace under half to an unresolved V gene and leave the rest unexplained. The DNA gave D and trimming, while V, J and clone size come from that table. For this sample there are 300,000 to 400,000 clones; 86% appear just once. The ten biggest clones cover 3.5% to 4.5% of the sample.

The chain is assembled from TRBV18 and TRBJ1-5, and 10 junction bases match TRBD1. The sequence came from a woman aged 40 to 55 with acute COVID-19. Sequences were obtained from PBMCs or T cells enriched from blood (not recorded which). The CDR3 protein: CASSFNGQGGQPQHF. The DNA reads TGTGCCAGCTCATTTAATGGACAGGGGGGTCAGCCCCAGCATTTT.